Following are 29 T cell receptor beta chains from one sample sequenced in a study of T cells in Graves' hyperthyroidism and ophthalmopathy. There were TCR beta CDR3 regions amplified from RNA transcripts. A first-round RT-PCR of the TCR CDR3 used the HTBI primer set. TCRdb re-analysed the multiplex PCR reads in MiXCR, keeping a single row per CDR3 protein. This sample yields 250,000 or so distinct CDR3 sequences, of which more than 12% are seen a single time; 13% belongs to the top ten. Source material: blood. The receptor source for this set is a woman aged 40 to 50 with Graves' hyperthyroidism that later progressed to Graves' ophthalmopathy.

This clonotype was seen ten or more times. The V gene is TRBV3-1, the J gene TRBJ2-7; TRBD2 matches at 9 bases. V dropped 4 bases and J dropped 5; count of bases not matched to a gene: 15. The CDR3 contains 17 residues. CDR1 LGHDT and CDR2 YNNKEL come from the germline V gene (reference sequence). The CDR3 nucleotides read TGTGCCAGCAGCCTCCATTCGGTTCTAGCGGGAAGCCACGAGCAGTACTTC. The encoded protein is CASSLHSVLAGSHEQYF.

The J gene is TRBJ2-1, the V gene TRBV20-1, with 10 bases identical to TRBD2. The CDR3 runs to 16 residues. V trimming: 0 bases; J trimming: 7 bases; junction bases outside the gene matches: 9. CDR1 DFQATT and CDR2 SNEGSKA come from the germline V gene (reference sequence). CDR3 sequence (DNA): TGCAGTGCTAGAGATAGGCGGGGTAGCGGGGGGAATGAGCAGTTCTTC. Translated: CSARDRRGSGGNEQFF.

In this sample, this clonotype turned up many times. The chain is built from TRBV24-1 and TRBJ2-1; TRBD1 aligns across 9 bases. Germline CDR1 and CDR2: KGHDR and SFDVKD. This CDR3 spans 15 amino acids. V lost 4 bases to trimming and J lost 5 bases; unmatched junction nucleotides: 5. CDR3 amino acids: CATSESGQGNNEQFF. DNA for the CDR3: TGTGCCACCAGTGAAAGTGGACAGGGGAACAATGAGCAGTTCTTC.

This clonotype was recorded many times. CDR3 sequence (DNA): TGTGCCAGCAGCCTGCAAGGAAACGAGCAGTACTTC. This encodes CASSLQGNEQYF. The chain couples TRBV7-9 to TRBJ2-7; D is unclear. V lost 5 bases, J lost 5 bases, and 10 bases lay in between. There are 12 residues in the CDR3. Looked up from germline, CDR1 is SEHNR and CDR2 is FQNEAQ (reference sequence).

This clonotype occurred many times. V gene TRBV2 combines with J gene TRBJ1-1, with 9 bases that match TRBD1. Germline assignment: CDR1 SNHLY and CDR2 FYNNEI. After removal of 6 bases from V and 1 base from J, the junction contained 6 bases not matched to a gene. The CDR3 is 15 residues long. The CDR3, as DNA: TGTGCCAGCAGCCCACAGACAGGGGGGAACACTGAAGCTTTCTTT. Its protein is CASSPQTGGNTEAFF.

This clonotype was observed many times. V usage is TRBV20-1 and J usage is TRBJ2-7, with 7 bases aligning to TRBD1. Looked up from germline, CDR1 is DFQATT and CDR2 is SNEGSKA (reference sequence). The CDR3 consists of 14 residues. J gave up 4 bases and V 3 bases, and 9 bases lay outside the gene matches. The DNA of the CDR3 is TGCAGTGCTAGGTGGGACAGAGGGTTTTACGAGCAGTACTTC. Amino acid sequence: CSARWDRGFYEQYF.

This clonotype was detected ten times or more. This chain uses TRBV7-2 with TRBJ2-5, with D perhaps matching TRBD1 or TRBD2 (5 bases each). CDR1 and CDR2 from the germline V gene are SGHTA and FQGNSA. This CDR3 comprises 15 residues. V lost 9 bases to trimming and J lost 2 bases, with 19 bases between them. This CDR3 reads CASKITSGPQETQYF. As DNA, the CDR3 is TGTGCCAGTAAAATTACATCGGGGCCACAAGAGACCCAGTACTTC.

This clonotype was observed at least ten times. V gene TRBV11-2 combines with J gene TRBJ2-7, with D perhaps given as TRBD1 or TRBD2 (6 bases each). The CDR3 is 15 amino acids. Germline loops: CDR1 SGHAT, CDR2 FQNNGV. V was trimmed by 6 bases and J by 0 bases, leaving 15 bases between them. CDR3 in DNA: TGTGCCAGCAGGTCACTCGGGGGCAGCTCCTACGAGCAGTACTTC. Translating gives CASRSLGGSSYEQYF.

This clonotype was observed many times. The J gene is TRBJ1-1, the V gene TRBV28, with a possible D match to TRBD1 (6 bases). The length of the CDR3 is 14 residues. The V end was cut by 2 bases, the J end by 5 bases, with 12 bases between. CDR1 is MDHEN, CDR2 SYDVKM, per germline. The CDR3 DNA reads TGTGCCAGCAGTTTAATGGGGGGCCAAACTGAAGCTTTCTTT. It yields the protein CASSLMGGQTEAFF.

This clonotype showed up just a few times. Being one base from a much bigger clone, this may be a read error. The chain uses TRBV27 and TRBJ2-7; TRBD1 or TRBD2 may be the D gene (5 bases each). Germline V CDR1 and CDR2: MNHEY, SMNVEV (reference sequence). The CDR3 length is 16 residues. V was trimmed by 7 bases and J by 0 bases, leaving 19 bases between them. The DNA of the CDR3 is TGTGCCAGCAAGAACGGCAGGAGGCAGGGCTCCTACGAGCAGTACTTC. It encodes CASKNGRRQGSYEQYF.

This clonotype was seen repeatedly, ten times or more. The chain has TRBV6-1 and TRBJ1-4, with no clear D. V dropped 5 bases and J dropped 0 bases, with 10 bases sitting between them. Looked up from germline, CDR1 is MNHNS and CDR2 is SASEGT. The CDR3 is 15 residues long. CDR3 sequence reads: CASSPNTATNEKLFF. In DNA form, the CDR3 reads TGTGCCAGCAGTCCCAACACTGCAACTAATGAAAAACTGTTTTTT.

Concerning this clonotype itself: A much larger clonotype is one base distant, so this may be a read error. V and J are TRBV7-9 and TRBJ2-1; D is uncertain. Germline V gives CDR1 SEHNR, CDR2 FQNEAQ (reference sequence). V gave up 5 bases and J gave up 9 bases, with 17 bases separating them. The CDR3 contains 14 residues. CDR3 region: CASSRIPPYGEQFF. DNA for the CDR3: TGTGCCAGCAGCCGGATCCCACCATATGGTGAGCAGTTCTTC.

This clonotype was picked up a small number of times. The CDR3 coding sequence is TGCAGTGCTAGAGGGGTGGGCCTAGCGGGAGGGCCCTCGAACACCGGGGAGCTGTTTTTT. The encoded protein is CSARGVGLAGGPSNTGELFF. The chain carries TRBV20-1 and TRBJ2-2; 12 bases align to TRBD2. Trimming removed 1 base from V and 0 bases from J; junction bases left unmatched: 12. Per the germline V gene, CDR1 is DFQATT and CDR2 is SNEGSKA (reference sequence). CDR3 length equals 20 residues.

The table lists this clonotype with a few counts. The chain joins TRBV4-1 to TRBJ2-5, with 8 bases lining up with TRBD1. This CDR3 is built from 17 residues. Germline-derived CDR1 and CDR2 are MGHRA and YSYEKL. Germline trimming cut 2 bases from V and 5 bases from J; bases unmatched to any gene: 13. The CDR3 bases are TGCGCCAGCAGCCAAAGAAAAAGGCAGGGGGCTTGGGAGACCCAGTACTTC. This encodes CASSQRKRQGAWETQYF.

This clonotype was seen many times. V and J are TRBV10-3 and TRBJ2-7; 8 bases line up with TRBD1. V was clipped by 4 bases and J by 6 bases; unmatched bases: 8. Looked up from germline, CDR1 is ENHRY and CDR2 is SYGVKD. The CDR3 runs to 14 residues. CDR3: CAISASPGTGEQYF. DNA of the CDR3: TGTGCCATCAGTGCTAGCCCCGGGACAGGCGAGCAGTACTTC.

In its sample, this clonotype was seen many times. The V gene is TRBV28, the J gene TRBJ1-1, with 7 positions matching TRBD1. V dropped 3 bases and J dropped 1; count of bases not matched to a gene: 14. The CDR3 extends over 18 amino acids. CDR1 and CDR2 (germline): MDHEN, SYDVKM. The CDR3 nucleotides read TGTGCCAGCAGTTTCTGGAAAGACTCGGGACAGAAGAACACTGAAGCTTTCTTT. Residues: CASSFWKDSGQKNTEAFF.

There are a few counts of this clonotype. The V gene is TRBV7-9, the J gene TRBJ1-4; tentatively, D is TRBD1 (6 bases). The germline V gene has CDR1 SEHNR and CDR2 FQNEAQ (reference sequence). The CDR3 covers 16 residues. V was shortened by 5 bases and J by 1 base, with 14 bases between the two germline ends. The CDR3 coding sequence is TGTGCCAGCAGCGTAGTCCCCAGGGGAACTAATGAAAAACTGTTTTTT. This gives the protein CASSVVPRGTNEKLFF.

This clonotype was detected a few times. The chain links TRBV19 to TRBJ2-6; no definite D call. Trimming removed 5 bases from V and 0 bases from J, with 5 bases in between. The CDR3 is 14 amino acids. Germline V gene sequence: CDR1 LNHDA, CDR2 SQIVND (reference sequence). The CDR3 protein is CASSPNSGANVLTF. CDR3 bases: TGTGCCAGTAGTCCGAACTCTGGGGCCAACGTCCTGACTTTC.

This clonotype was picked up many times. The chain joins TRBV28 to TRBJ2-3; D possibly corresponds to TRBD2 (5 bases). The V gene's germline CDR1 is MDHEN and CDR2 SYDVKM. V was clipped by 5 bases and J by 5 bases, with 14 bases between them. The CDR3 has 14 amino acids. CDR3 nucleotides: TGTGCCAGCAGTCTCCTCCGGAGCGGAGATACGCAGTATTTT. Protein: CASSLLRSGDTQYF.

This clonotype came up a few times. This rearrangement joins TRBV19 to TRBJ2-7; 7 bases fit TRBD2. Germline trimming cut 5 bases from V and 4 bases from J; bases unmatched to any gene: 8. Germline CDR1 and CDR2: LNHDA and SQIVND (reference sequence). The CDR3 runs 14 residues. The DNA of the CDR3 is TGTGCCAGTAGTCCGAGCGGGGCCGGATACGAGCAGTACTTC. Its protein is CASSPSGAGYEQYF.

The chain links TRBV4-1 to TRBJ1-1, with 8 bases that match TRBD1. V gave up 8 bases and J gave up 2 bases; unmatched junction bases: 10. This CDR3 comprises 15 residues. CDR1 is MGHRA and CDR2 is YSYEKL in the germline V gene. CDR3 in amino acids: CASAGIGTGNTEAFF. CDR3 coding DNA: TGCGCCAGCGCAGGAATAGGGACAGGCAACACTGAAGCTTTCTTT.

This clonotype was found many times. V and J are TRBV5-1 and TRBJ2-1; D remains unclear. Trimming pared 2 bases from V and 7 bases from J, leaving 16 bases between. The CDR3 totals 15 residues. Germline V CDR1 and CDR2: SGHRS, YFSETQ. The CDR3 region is CASSLNPTQTNEQFF. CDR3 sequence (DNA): TGCGCCAGCAGCTTAAATCCGACACAAACAAATGAGCAGTTCTTC.

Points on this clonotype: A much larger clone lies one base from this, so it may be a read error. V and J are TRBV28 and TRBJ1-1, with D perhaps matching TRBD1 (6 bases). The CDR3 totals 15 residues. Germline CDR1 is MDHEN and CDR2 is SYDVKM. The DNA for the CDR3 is TGTGCCAGCAGTCCGACAGGCCTCATGAACGCTGAAGCTTTCTTT. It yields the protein CASSPTGLMNAEAFF.

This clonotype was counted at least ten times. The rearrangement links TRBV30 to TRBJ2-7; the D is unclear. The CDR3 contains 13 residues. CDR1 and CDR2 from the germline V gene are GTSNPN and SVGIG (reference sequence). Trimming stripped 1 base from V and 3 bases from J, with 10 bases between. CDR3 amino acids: CAWSAGLGYEQYF. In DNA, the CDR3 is TGTGCCTGGAGTGCAGGTTTGGGCTACGAGCAGTACTTC.

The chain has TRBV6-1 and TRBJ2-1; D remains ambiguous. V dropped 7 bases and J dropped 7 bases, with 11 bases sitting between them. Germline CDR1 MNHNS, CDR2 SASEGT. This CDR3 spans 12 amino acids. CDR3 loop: CASTLHGNEQFF. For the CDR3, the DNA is TGTGCCAGCACCCTTCATGGGAATGAGCAGTTCTTC.

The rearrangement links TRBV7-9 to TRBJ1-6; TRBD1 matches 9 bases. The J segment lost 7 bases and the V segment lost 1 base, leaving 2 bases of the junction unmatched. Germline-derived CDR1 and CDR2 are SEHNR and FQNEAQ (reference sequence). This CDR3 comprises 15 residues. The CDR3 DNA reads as TGTGCCAGCAGCTTAGAGACAGGGGGAAATTCACCCCTCCACTTT. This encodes CASSLETGGNSPLHF.

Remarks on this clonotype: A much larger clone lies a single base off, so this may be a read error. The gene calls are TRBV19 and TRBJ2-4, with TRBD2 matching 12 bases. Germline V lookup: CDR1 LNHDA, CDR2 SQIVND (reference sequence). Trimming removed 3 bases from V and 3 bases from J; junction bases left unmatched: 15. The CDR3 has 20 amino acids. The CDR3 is CASSMMVRPSGREGKNIQYF. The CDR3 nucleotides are TGTGCCAGTAGTATGATGGTTCGACCTAGCGGGAGGGAAGGCAAAAACATTCAGTACTTC. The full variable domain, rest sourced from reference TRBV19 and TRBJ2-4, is DGGITQSPKYLFRKEGQNVTLSCEQNLNHDAMYWYRQDPGQGLRLIYYSQIVNDFQKGDIAEGYSVSREKKESFPLTVTSAQKNPTAFYLCASSMMVRPSGREGKNIQYFGAGTRLSVL.

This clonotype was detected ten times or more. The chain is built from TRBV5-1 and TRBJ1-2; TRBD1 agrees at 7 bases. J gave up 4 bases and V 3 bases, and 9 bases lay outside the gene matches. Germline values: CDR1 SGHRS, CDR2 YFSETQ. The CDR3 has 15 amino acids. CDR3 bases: TGCGCCAGCAGCTCGAACATCGACAGGGTCTATGGCTACACCTTC. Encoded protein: CASSSNIDRVYGYTF.

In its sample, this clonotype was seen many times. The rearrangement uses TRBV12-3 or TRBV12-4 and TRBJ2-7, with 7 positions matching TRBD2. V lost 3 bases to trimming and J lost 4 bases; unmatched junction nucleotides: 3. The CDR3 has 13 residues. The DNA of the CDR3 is TGTGCCAGCAGTTTTGGGAGGGCTTACGAGCAGTACTTC. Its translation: CASSFGRAYEQYF.